The source of this TCR beta chain is a study of cytomegalovirus exposure and HLA in healthy donors. There are 15 residues in the CDR3. Trimming pared 0 bases from V and 0 bases from J, leaving 8 bases between. Germline lookup yields CDR1 MNHEY and CDR2 SVGAGI. 13 Jbeta primers and 60 Vbeta primers were used for the PCR. Here immunoSEQ multiplex PCR was the method, and the copy in TCRdb shows in-frame clones only, minus some. This specimen shows about 42,000 clones; the ten leading clones hold less than 1.5%. The sequenced material came from PBMCs. The sequence derives from a man in his thirties or forties in good health and CMV-seronegative. The chain uses TRBV6-5 and TRBJ1-1; unclear D gene. The CDR3 protein is CASSYSEALNTEAFF. As DNA, the CDR3 is TGTGCCAGCAGTTACTCTGAAGCTTTGAACACTGAAGCTTTCTTT.